What follows describes a single TCR beta chain. No antigen is known for it. This specimen comes from a study of monozygotic twins with inflammatory bowel disease. Overall study results and limits: No single strong signal or clonotype associated with IBD was supported.

Without any T cell sorting, total RNA was isolated from whole blood. Template switching added UMIs carrying a 6-nucleotide sample barcode. Two nested PCRs, run for approximately 17 and 9 cycles, were applied to TCRalpha and TCRbeta cDNA. Reprocessing the 5' RACE reads, TCRdb reports a single entry for every CDR3 protein and omits DNA. The sample totals roughly 200,000 distinct CDR3 sequences. This CDR3 comprises 16 residues. The germline CDR1 and CDR2 sequences are MGHRA and YSYEKL. This clonotype was sampled from a human donor with ulcerative colitis or Crohn's disease, or a healthy co-twin of an affected twin (not recorded which). The chain carries TRBV4-1 and TRBJ2-3; TCRdb designates TRBD2, a call that cannot be tested without DNA. The material sequenced was blood. The CDR3 sequence: CASSQTTAGSTDTQYF.